This T cell receptor (beta chain) was sequenced in a study of cytomegalovirus exposure and HLA in healthy donors. PCR amplification relied on 60 Vbeta primers (plus 13 Jbeta primers). Sequencing was performed with immunoSEQ multiplex PCR; in TCRdb, only in-frame clones are kept and a portion is missing. The table shows approximately 84,000 clones, with 70% to 80% occurring only once. The CDR3 is 14 residues long. Per germline, CDR1 MGHDK and CDR2 SYGVNS. V lost 4 bases and J lost 4, with 13 bases in between. As regards this clone: This CDR3 fails to terminate in the conserved phenylalanine or tryptophan, so it likely reflects a read error.

The chain links TRBV25-1 to TRBJ1-2; TRBD1 is a possible D gene (6 bases). The source of this sequence is a man aged 35-49 years in good health and CMV-seropositive. The sample taken for sequencing was PBMCs. CDR3 amino acids: CASSAGGGTYGYTL. The CDR3 nucleotides are TGTGCCAGCAGTGCTGGGGGGGGCACCTATGGCTACACCCTC.